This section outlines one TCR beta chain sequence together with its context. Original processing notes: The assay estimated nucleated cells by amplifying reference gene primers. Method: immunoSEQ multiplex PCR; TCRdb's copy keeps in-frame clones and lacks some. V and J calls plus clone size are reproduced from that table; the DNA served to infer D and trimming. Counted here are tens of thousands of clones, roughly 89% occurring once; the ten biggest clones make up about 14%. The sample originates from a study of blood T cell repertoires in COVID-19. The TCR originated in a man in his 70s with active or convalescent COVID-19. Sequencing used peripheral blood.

CDR3 residues: CASLSTGELFF. In DNA form, the CDR3 reads TGTGCCAGCCTATCAACCGGGGAGCTGTTTTTT. The rearrangement uses TRBV28 and TRBJ2-2; no reliable D call. The V gene lost 8 bases and the J gene lost 5 bases, with 6 bases spanning the gap. The CDR3 runs to 11 residues. Germline CDR1 reads MDHEN; CDR2 reads SYDVKM.